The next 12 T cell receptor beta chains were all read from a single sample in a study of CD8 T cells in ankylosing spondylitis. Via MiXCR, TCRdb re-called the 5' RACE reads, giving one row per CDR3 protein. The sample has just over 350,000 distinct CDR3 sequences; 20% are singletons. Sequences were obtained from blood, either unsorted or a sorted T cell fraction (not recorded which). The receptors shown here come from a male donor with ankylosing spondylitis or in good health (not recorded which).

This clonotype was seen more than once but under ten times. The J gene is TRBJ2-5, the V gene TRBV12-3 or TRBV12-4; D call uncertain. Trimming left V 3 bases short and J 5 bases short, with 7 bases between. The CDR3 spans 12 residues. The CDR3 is CASSFNIETQYF. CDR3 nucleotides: TGTGCCAGCAGTTTCAACATCGAGACCCAGTACTTC.

The DNA of the CDR3 is TGTGCCAGCAGGTCTAGCGGGGGGGCCGGGGAGCAGTTCTTC. It yields the protein CASRSSGGAGEQFF. The chain links TRBV27 to TRBJ2-1, with TRBD2 identical over 12 bases. This CDR3 has 14 amino acids. The ends lost 6 bases at V and 10 bases at J; junction bases unmatched: 7. The germline V gene encodes CDR1 MNHEY and CDR2 SMNVEV (reference sequence).

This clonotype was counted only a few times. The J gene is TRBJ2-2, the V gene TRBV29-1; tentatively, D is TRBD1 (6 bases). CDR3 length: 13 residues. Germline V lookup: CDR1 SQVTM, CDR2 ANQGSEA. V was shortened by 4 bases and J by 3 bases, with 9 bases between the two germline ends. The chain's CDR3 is CSVVPGDTGELFF. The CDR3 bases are TGCAGCGTTGTTCCAGGGGACACCGGGGAGCTGTTTTTT.

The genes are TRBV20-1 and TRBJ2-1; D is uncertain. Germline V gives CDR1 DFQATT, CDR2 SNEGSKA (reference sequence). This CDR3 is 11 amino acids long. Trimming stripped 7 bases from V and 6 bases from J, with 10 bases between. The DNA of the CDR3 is TGCAGTGTACCCCAGCCCAATGAGCAGTTCTTC. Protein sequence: CSVPQPNEQFF.

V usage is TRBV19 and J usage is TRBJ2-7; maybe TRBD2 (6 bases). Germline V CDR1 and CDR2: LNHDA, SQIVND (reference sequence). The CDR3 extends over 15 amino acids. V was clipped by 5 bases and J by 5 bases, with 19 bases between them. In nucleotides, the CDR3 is TGTGCCAGTAGTCCCCGGGACTTTCGTTCGGACGAGCAGTACTTC. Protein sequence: CASSPRDFRSDEQYF. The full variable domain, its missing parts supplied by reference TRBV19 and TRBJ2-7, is DGGITQSPKYLFRKEGQNVTLSCEQNLNHDAMYWYRQDPGQGLRLIYYSQIVNDFQKGDIAEGYSVSREKKESFPLTVTSAQKNPTAFYLCASSPRDFRSDEQYFGPGTRLTVT.

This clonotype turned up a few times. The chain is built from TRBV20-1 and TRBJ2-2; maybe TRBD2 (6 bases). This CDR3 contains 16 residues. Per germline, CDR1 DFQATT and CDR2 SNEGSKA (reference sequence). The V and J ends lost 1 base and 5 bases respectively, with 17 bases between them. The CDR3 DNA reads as TGCAGTGCTAGAGGAGCCGGGGGAGAAGGGACCGGGGAGCTGTTTTTT. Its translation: CSARGAGGEGTGELFF.

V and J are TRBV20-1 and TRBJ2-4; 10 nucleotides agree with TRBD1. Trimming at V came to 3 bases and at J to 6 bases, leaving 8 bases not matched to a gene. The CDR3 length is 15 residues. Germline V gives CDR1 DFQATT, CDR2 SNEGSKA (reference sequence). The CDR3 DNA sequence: TGCAGTGCTAGGGGCCGACAGGGGGCCCTAAACATTCAGTACTTC. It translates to CSARGRQGALNIQYF.

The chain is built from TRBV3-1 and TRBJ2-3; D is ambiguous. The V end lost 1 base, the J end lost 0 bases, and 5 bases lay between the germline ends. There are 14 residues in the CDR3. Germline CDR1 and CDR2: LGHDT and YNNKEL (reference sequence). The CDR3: CASSQGPSTDTQYF. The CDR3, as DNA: TGTGCCAGCAGCCAAGGTCCTAGCACAGATACGCAGTATTTT.

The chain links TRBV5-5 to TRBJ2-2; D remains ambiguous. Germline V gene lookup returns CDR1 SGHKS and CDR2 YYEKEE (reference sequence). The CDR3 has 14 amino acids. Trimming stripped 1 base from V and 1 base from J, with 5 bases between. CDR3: CASSLWVNTGELFF. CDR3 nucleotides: TGTGCCAGCAGCTTGTGGGTGAACACCGGGGAGCTGTTTTTT.

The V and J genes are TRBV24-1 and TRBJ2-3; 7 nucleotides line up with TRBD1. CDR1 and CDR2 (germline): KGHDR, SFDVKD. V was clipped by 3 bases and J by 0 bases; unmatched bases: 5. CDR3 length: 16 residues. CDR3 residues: CATSDLTGYSTDTQYF. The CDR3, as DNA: TGTGCCACCAGTGATCTGACAGGGTACAGCACAGATACGCAGTATTTT.

The CDR3 loop reads CASSYFLGTANNEQFF. The CDR3 coding sequence is TGTGCCAGCAGCTACTTTTTGGGGACAGCAAACAATGAGCAGTTCTTC. The chain uses TRBV12-3 or TRBV12-4 and TRBJ2-1; TRBD1 matches 7 bases. This CDR3 region has 16 residues. J was trimmed by 5 bases and V by 6 bases; bases with no gene match: 13.

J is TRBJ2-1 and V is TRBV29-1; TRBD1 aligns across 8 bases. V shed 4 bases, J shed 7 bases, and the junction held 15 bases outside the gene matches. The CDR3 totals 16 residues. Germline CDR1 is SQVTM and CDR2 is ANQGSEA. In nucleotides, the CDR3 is TGCAGCGTTGCCCTGGACAGGGCCCCTATCTTTAATGAGCAGTTCTTC. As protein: CSVALDRAPIFNEQFF.